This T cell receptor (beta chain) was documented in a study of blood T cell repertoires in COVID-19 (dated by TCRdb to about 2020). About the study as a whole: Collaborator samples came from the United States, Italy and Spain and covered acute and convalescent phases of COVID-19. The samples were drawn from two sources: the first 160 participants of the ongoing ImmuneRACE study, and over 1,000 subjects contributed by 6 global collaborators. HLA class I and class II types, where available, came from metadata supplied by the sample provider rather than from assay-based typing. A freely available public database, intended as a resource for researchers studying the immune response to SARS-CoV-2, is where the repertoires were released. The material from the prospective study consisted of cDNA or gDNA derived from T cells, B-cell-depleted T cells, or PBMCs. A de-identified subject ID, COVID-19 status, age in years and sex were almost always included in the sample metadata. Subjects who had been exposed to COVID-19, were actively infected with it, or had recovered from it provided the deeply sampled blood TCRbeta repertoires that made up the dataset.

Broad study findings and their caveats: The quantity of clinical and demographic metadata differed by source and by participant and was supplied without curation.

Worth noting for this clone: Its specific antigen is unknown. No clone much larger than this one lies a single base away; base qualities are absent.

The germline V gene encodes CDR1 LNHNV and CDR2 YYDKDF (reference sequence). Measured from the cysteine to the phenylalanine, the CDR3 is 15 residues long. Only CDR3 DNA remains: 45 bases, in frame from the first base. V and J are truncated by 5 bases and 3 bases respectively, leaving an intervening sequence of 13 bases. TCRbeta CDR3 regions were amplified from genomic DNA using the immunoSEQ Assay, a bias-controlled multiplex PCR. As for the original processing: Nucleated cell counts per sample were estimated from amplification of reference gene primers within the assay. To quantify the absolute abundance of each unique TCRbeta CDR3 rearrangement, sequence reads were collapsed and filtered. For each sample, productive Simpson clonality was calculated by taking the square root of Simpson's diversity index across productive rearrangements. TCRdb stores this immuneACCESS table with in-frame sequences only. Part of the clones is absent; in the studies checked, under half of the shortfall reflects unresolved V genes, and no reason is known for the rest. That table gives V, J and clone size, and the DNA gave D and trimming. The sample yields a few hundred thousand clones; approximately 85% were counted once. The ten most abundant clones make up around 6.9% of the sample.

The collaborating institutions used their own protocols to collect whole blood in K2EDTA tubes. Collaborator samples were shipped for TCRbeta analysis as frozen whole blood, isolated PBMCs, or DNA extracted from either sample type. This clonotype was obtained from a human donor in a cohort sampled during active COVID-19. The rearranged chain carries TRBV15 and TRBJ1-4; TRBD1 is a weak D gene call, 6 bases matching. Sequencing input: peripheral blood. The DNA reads TGTGCCACCAGCGAATGGGGGCAGCCTAATGAAAAACTGTTTTTT. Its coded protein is CATSEWGQPNEKLFF.